This T cell receptor beta chain was obtained from a study of CD8+CD57+ T cells in acquired aplastic anemia. In this sample, this clonotype turned up many times. Its antigen is unknown. Whoever was chosen for sequencing had shown CD8+CD57+ cell expansion by flow cytometry. As a group, the patients uniformly had severe acquired aplastic anemia. Genomic DNA templated the TCR beta VDJ and CDR3 profiling. TCRdb independently ran MiXCR on the reads; one entry per CDR3 protein. The profile covers some 120,000 distinct CDR3 sequences, with almost 40% appearing a single time and around 2.7% taken by the ten largest. Findings and limits, study-wide: Both patients and controls carried the same twenty-nine CD8+ CDR3 sequences.

The receptor was isolated from a human donor with aplastic anemia. Sequenced material: sorted CD4+, CD8+, or CD8+CD57+ T cells (not recorded which) from PBMCs.

CDR3 sequence reads: CSARAAVDYGYTF. CDR3 in DNA: TGCAGTGCTAGAGCGGCGGTGGACTATGGCTACACCTTC. The gene calls are TRBV20-1 and TRBJ1-2; D not resolved. This CDR3 spans 13 amino acids. The germline V gene encodes CDR1 DFQATT and CDR2 SNEGSKA (reference sequence). The V and J ends lost 1 base and 3 bases respectively, with 9 bases between them.